This entry lists 32 T cell receptor beta chains sequenced from one sample in a study of Tregs in tolerant kidney transplant recipients. Here immunoSEQ multiplex PCR was the method, and the copy in TCRdb shows in-frame clones only, minus some. Of some 18,000 clones in the sample, about two thirds were seen once. Antigens of these TCRs are unknown. The sequencing input was Tregs from blood cultured with allogeneic cells. Source of these receptors: a human donor in good health.

The chain recombines TRBV6-1 with TRBJ2-7; no clear D gene. The CDR3 spans 14 residues. Germline V gene sequence: CDR1 MNHNS, CDR2 SASEGT. Trimming left V 8 bases short and J 2 bases short, with 16 bases between. CDR3 in DNA: TGTGCCAGCGGGTTCGGCGCGAGAACCTACGAGCAGTACTTC. Protein: CASGFGARTYEQYF.

Only a few counts were recorded for this clone. V and J are TRBV2 and TRBJ2-7, with a possible D match to TRBD1 (6 bases). This CDR3 is built from 14 residues. Trimming left V 6 bases short and J 3 bases short, with 15 bases between. The germline gives CDR1 SNHLY, CDR2 FYNNEI. CDR3 amino acids: CASRVQGRGYEQYF. The CDR3 DNA sequence: TGTGCCAGCAGGGTACAGGGAAGGGGCTACGAGCAGTACTTC.

This chain connects TRBV7-9 to TRBJ1-2; 9 bases are shared with TRBD1. The V segment lost 6 bases and the J segment 8 bases; nucleotides outside the gene matches: 10. This CDR3 is built from 14 residues. Germline V gene data show CDR1 as SEHNR and CDR2 as FQNEAQ (reference sequence). In DNA form, the CDR3 reads TGTGCCAGCAGTCAGGTGGGGACAGGGAAAGGCTACACCTTC. It encodes CASSQVGTGKGYTF.

The chain carries TRBV5-1 and TRBJ1-2, with D unresolved. CDR1 SGHRS and CDR2 YFSETQ come from the germline V gene. V lost 0 bases to trimming and J lost 0 bases, with 12 bases between them. This CDR3 comprises 16 residues. This CDR3 is CASSLAPAESNYGYTF. CDR3 coding DNA: TGCGCCAGCAGCTTGGCACCTGCCGAATCTAACTATGGCTACACCTTC.

This clone was detected a few times. For the CDR3, the DNA is TGTGCCAGCTCACCCCGAGAGACCCAGTACTTC. Translated: CASSPRETQYF. This chain uses TRBV18 with TRBJ2-5; no clear D. The CDR3 has 11 amino acids. Looked up from germline, CDR1 is KGHSH and CDR2 is LQKENI. The germline V and J ends were trimmed by 3 bases and 4 bases, with 3 bases remaining between them.

The chain uses TRBV19 and TRBJ2-5; 9 bases match TRBD2. In germline, CDR1 is LNHDA, CDR2 SQIVND (reference sequence). The V segment lost 3 bases and the J segment 4 bases; nucleotides outside the gene matches: 6. CDR3 length: 15 amino acids. CDR3 bases: TGTGCCAGTAGTATGAGCGGGAGGACGTCAGAGACCCAGTACTTC. Translation: CASSMSGRTSETQYF.

V and J are TRBV6-5 and TRBJ1-1; D uncertain. Trimming took 4 bases from V and 1 from J, leaving 10 bases between them. This CDR3 region has 14 residues. Germline V gene sequence: CDR1 MNHEY, CDR2 SVGAGI. CDR3: CASSSPPRNTEAFF. DNA of the CDR3: TGTGCCAGCAGTTCCCCCCCTAGGAACACTGAAGCTTTCTTT.

J is TRBJ1-5 and V is TRBV19; TRBD1 is a possible D gene (5 bases). V was cut by 1 base and J by 5 bases, with 12 bases left in between. The CDR3 contains 15 residues. Germline V gives CDR1 LNHDA, CDR2 SQIVND (reference sequence). The CDR3 sequence: CASSIGDGSYQPQHF. Here the CDR3 DNA reads TGTGCCAGTAGTATAGGGGACGGATCATATCAGCCCCAGCATTTT.

This clone was seen more than once but under ten times. CDR3 in DNA: TGTGCCAGCAGTGACCGACAGGCGTACTATGGCTACACCTTC. Its protein product is CASSDRQAYYGYTF. The chain employs TRBV2 and TRBJ1-2, with D perhaps matching TRBD1 (6 bases). Trimming stripped 3 bases from V and 3 bases from J, with 11 bases between. The CDR3 consists of 14 residues. Germline V gene sequence: CDR1 SNHLY, CDR2 FYNNEI.

The gene calls are TRBV18 and TRBJ2-5; the D is unclear. Trimming pared 2 bases from V and 4 bases from J, leaving 8 bases between. The length of the CDR3 is 13 residues. In germline, CDR1 is KGHSH, CDR2 LQKENI. This chain's CDR3 is CASSPKGPETQYF. CDR3 DNA sequence: TGTGCCAGCTCACCAAAGGGCCCAGAGACCCAGTACTTC. The full variable domain, its missing parts supplied by reference TRBV18 and TRBJ2-5, is NAGVMQNPRHLVRRRGQEARLRCSPMKGHSHVYWYRQLPEEGLKFMVYLQKENIIDESGMPKERFSAEFPKEGPSILRIQQVVRGDSAAYFCASSPKGPETQYFGPGTRLLVL.

The chain combines TRBV19 with TRBJ1-1, with D maybe TRBD1 (5 bases). The CDR3 covers 12 residues. Germline V lookup: CDR1 LNHDA, CDR2 SQIVND (reference sequence). V was shortened by 6 bases and J by 11 bases, with 16 bases between the two germline ends. The CDR3 sequence: CASSPRGRRAFF. CDR3 DNA: TGTGCCAGTAGCCCACGGGGACGGCGGGCTTTCTTT.

This clone came up a few times. V is TRBV27 and J is TRBJ2-5; D is perhaps TRBD2 (7 bases). Germline values: CDR1 MNHEY, CDR2 SMNVEV (reference sequence). V was shortened by 8 bases and J by 2 bases, with 18 bases between the two germline ends. The CDR3 is made up of 15 amino acids. This CDR3 reads CASRGGGRGQETQYF. The DNA of the CDR3 is TGTGCCAGCCGGGGAGGGGGACGGGGGCAAGAGACCCAGTACTTC.

This clone was seen a handful of times. J is TRBJ1-1 and V is TRBV6-5, with 7 positions matching TRBD1. This CDR3 is built from 15 residues. Germline V lookup: CDR1 MNHEY, CDR2 SVGAGI. V shed 5 bases and J 4 bases; nucleotides not matched to a gene: 10. The CDR3, as DNA: TGTGCCAGCAGTCCTCAGGGGGATCAGAGCACTGAAGCTTTCTTT. Amino acid sequence: CASSPQGDQSTEAFF.

The V gene is TRBV27, the J gene TRBJ2-4, with 8 bases identical to TRBD1. J gave up 12 bases and V 2 bases, and 12 bases lay outside the gene matches. CDR1 is MNHEY and CDR2 is SMNVEV in the germline V gene (reference sequence). The CDR3 covers 15 residues. CDR3 bases: TGTGCCAGCAGTTTACAAGGGACAGGCCCCAGGGGTCAGTACTTC. It translates to CASSLQGTGPRGQYF.

The chain has TRBV18 and TRBJ2-2; D gene ambiguous. Trimming pared 2 bases from V and 5 bases from J, leaving 3 bases between. Germline loops: CDR1 KGHSH, CDR2 LQKENI. The length of the CDR3 is 12 residues. CDR3 amino acids: CASSPITGELFF. The CDR3 coding sequence is TGTGCCAGCTCACCAATAACCGGGGAGCTGTTTTTT. Full variable domain (missing parts from reference TRBV18 and TRBJ2-2): NAGVMQNPRHLVRRRGQEARLRCSPMKGHSHVYWYRQLPEEGLKFMVYLQKENIIDESGMPKERFSAEFPKEGPSILRIQQVVRGDSAAYFCASSPITGELFFGEGSRLTVL.

The chain links TRBV7-6 to TRBJ1-1; a weak D match, TRBD1 (5 bases). The CDR3 sequence is 15 residues long. Trimming took 5 bases from V and 1 from J, leaving 14 bases between them. The germline CDR1 and CDR2 sequences are SGHVS and FNYEAQ. The DNA of the CDR3 is TGTGCCAGCAGCCCTTGGGCAGGGCGGAACACTGAAGCTTTCTTT. Encoded protein: CASSPWAGRNTEAFF.

This chain uses TRBV4-1 with TRBJ1-4, with D tentatively TRBD1 (5 bases). The ends were cut back, 4 bases at V and 8 bases at J, with 17 bases in the middle. Germline CDR1 MGHRA, CDR2 YSYEKL. There are 15 residues in the CDR3. CDR3 in amino acids: CASSPEGSAAEKLFF. DNA of the CDR3: TGCGCCAGCAGCCCAGAGGGGAGTGCCGCCGAAAAACTGTTTTTT.

J is TRBJ1-3 and V is TRBV18; D is undetermined. In germline, CDR1 is KGHSH, CDR2 LQKENI. CDR3 length: 11 residues. V lost 3 bases and J lost 8, with 5 bases in between. This CDR3 is CASSPRDTIYF. The CDR3 coding sequence is TGTGCCAGCTCACCCAGAGACACCATATATTTT.

The CDR3 here is CAIRERTGTYGYTF. DNA of the CDR3: TGTGCCATCAGAGAGCGGACAGGGACCTATGGCTACACCTTC. The V call is TRBV10-3, the J call TRBJ1-2; 8 bases match TRBD1. With 6 bases clipped from V and 4 bases from J, the junction kept 7 bases outside the gene matches. This CDR3 comprises 14 residues. Germline CDR1 is ENHRY and CDR2 is SYGVKD.

V gene TRBV19 combines with J gene TRBJ1-5; 9 bases agree with TRBD1. Germline loops: CDR1 LNHDA, CDR2 SQIVND (reference sequence). This CDR3 spans 14 amino acids. J was trimmed by 7 bases and V by 6 bases; bases with no gene match: 7. The CDR3 nucleotides read TGTGCCAGTAGGACAGGGGGTCGACGGCAGCCCCAGCATTTT. Its translation is CASRTGGRRQPQHF.

The V and J genes are TRBV5-1 and TRBJ2-1, with a tentative D call TRBD1 (6 bases). The germline gives CDR1 SGHRS, CDR2 YFSETQ. There are 15 residues in the CDR3. V was pared by 5 bases and J by 0 bases, with 12 bases between. The CDR3 DNA is TGCGCCAGCAGGCCACAGGGATTCTCCTACAATGAGCAGTTCTTC. The encoded protein is CASRPQGFSYNEQFF.

A few counts support this clone. J is TRBJ2-1 and V is TRBV13, with D maybe TRBD1 (6 bases). V lost 0 bases, J lost 0 bases, and 15 bases lay in between. There are 18 residues in the CDR3. Germline CDR1 PRHDT, CDR2 FYEKMQ (reference sequence). For the CDR3, the DNA is TGTGCCAGCAGCTTAGGCCATAACAGGGCCAGCTCCTACAATGAGCAGTTCTTC. This gives the protein CASSLGHNRASSYNEQFF.

This clone showed up just a few times. The chain couples TRBV11-2 to TRBJ1-2; D unresolved. The CDR3 is made up of 12 amino acids. CDR1 and CDR2 from the germline V gene are SGHAT and FQNNGV. The V end lost 4 bases, the J end lost 5 bases, and 8 bases lay between the germline ends. The CDR3 loop is CASSWADYGYTF. CDR3 coding DNA: TGTGCCAGCAGCTGGGCGGATTATGGCTACACCTTC.

This clone was observed once. This chain connects TRBV18 to TRBJ2-7, with D possibly matching TRBD1 (6 bases). The CDR3 covers 13 residues. V lost 4 bases to trimming and J lost 4 bases, with 11 bases between them. CDR1 KGHSH and CDR2 LQKENI come from the germline V gene. Written as DNA, the CDR3 is TGTGCCAGCTCACTACTCCAGGGGTACGAGCAGTACTTC. As protein: CASSLLQGYEQYF.

The gene calls are TRBV5-6 and TRBJ2-1; the D is unclear. Per the germline V gene, CDR1 is SGHDT and CDR2 is YYEEEE. The CDR3 extends over 12 amino acids. V dropped 1 base and J dropped 7 bases, with 6 bases sitting between them. The CDR3 region is CASSLTDNEQFF. CDR3 in DNA: TGTGCCAGCAGCTTGACGGATAATGAGCAGTTCTTC. Full variable domain (rest looked up from reference TRBV5-6 and TRBJ2-1): DAGVTQSPTHLIKTRGQQVTLRCSPKSGHDTVSWYQQALGQGPQFIFQYYEEEERQRGNFPDRFSGHQFPNYSSELNVNALLLGDSALYLCASSLTDNEQFFGPGTRLTVL.

This clone was counted only a few times. This chain joins TRBV7-9 and TRBJ2-2; D assignment may be TRBD1 or TRBD2 (5 bases each). In germline, CDR1 is SEHNR, CDR2 FQNEAQ (reference sequence). Between the trimmed V and J ends, which lost 6 bases and 1 base, there was a span of 12 bases. The CDR3 totals 15 residues. CDR3: CASSQPGRNTGELFF. The CDR3 nucleotides read TGTGCCAGCAGTCAGCCGGGACGGAACACCGGGGAGCTGTTTTTT.

The chain has TRBV5-1 and TRBJ2-3; 7 bases are shared with TRBD2. CDR3 length equals 15 residues. Unmatched junction bases numbered 16, after V lost 8 bases and J lost 7 bases. Per the germline V gene, CDR1 is SGHRS and CDR2 is YFSETQ. The CDR3 bases are TGCGCCAGTTTCGAGGGGAGCGGGGTCCCTAATACGCAGTATTTT. Protein product: CASFEGSGVPNTQYF.

This clone appeared a few times. The chain couples TRBV6-1 to TRBJ2-4, with 7 bases lining up with TRBD1. Trimming at V came to 4 bases and at J to 6 bases, leaving 6 bases not matched to a gene. This CDR3 comprises 14 residues. Germline CDR1 is MNHNS and CDR2 is SASEGT. The CDR3 DNA sequence: TGTGCCAGCAGTGCCGGACAGGCGGGAAACATTCAGTACTTC. Translated, it gives CASSAGQAGNIQYF.

The V gene is TRBV20-1, the J gene TRBJ1-2; tentative D call: TRBD1 (5 bases). V was trimmed by 4 bases and J by 4 bases, leaving 7 bases between them. This CDR3 has 11 residues. CDR1 DFQATT and CDR2 SNEGSKA come from the germline V gene (reference sequence). CDR3 sequence reads: CSATGSYGYTF. CDR3 nucleotides: TGCAGTGCTACAGGGTCCTATGGCTACACCTTC.

Concerning this clone: One end of the junction is discordant with germline, which a read error may explain. The V and J genes are TRBV7-2 and TRBJ1-2; D not certain. The CDR3 has 13 residues. Germline CDR1 and CDR2: SGHTA and FQGNSA. The CDR3 loop reads CASSFKPNYGYTF. The CDR3 DNA sequence: TGTGCCAGCAGCTTCAAGCCTAATTATGGCTACACCTTC.

The V call is TRBV18, the J call TRBJ1-4, with 8 positions matching TRBD1. Germline V gene lookup returns CDR1 KGHSH and CDR2 LQKENI. With V trimmed by 2 bases and J by 7 bases, 9 bases remained unmatched. CDR3 length: 16 amino acids. CDR3 sequence: CASSPEMRTGTEKLFF. CDR3 nucleotide sequence: TGTGCCAGCTCACCAGAAATGCGGACAGGGACTGAAAAACTGTTTTTT.

This clone was detected once. The V call is TRBV29-1, the J call TRBJ2-3; D not certain. The CDR3 runs 11 residues. Trimming cost V 5 bases and J 6 bases, with 9 bases left between them. Germline lookup yields CDR1 SQVTM and CDR2 ANQGSEA. CDR3 loop: CSVLLRDTQYF. Written as DNA, the CDR3 is TGCAGCGTTCTCCTCCGGGATACGCAGTATTTT.